This TCR beta chain was recovered during a study of response to subunit inactivated influenza vaccine. CDR3 size: 15 residues. V was clipped by 5 bases and J by 2 bases, with 14 bases between them. Germline V gene sequence: CDR1 SGHTA, CDR2 FQGNSA. TCRdb re-called the RT-PCR reads through MiXCR, storing one row per CDR3 protein. Seen here are roughly 500,000 distinct CDR3 sequences, around a quarter observed once, and the top ten hold around 2.8%. These data were also filed under a second study, of T cells expressing NK-cell markers. This second report adds: The TCR beta cDNA came from 5'RACE template switching with UMIs. Most of the eight sequenced donors tested HCMV-seropositive; one tested seronegative. Several experiments confined sorting to alpha-beta TCR T cells with an anti-gamma-delta TCR antibody. Where a few donors were concerned, these clonotypes also led the CD3+CD56-NKG2C+ fraction.

The TCR comes from a middle-aged man who received an inactivated influenza vaccine. The chain joins TRBV7-2 to TRBJ2-3, with D uncertain. The sequencing used CD4+ T cells sorted from PBMCs, collected 11 to 12 days after vaccination. This chain's CDR3 is CASSPRRKNTDTQYF. CDR3 sequence (DNA): TGTGCCAGCAGCCCCCGTAGGAAAAACACAGATACGCAGTATTTT.